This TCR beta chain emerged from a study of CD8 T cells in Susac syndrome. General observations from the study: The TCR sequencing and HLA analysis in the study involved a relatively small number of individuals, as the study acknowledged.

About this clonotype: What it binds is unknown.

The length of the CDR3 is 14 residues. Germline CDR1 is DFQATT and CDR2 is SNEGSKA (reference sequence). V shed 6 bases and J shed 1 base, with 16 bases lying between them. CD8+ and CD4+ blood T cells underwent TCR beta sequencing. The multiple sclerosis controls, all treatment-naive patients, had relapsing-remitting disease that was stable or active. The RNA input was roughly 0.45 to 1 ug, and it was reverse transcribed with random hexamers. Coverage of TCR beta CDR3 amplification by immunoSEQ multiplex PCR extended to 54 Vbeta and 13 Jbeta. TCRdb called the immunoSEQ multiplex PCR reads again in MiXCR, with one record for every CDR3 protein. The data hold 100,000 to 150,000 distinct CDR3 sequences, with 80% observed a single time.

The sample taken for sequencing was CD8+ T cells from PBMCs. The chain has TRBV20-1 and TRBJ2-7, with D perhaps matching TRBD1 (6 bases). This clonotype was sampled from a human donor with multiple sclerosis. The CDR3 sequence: CSAMDRQRSYEQYF. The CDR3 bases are TGCAGTGCGATGGACAGACAGCGTTCCTACGAGCAGTACTTC.